The rows below give T cell receptor beta chains drawn from one sample of a study of blood T cell repertoires in COVID-19. The protocol was immunoSEQ multiplex PCR, while the TCRdb copy is restricted to in-frame clones and leaves out a portion. The sample has over 85,000 clones; more than 70% are singletons. Sequencing used peripheral blood. The receptors were sampled from a woman older than 75 with active COVID-19. Each CDR3 is given with its conserved first and last residue. D genes are given only for firm matches. Clone size is given for some rows only: seen once, a few or many times, or a class if the clone is expanded.

.	TRBJ1-2	TRBV7-3	TRBD1	TGTGCCAGCAGCCCCAAAGGTCAGGGGGGCTCCTTCTATGGCTACACCTTC	CASSPKGQGGSFYGYTF
.	TRBJ1-4	TRBV28	.	TGTGCCAGCAGTTTAGGGGGGGCGCGGGGTGAAAAACTGTTTTTT	CASSLGGARGEKLFF
.	TRBJ2-2	TRBV5-1	TRBD1	TGCGCCAGCAGCTCGGGACAGGGACCCACCGGGGAGCTGTTTTTT	CASSSGQGPTGELFF
.	TRBJ1-5	TRBV28	.	TGTGCCAGCAGCTCAGGAATTTCGAGGCCCCAGCATTTT	CASSSGISRPQHF
.	TRBJ2-7	TRBV2	.	TGTGCCAGCACCCCCACCTACGAGCAGTACTTC	CASTPTYEQYF
.	TRBJ2-5	TRBV5-4	TRBD1	TGTGCCAGCAGCAGAGGGACAGGGGGAAGCGCGTCAGAGACCCAGTACTTC	CASSRGTGGSASETQYF
.	TRBJ1-5	TRBV7-2	.	TGTGCCAGCTCAGAAATGGTCATTAATCAGCCCCAGCATTTT	CASSEMVINQPQHF
.	TRBJ2-1	TRBV5-6	.	TGTGCCAGCAGCGTCCGGGTTCGGATAGCGGACAATGAGCAGTTCTTC	CASSVRVRIADNEQFF
.	TRBJ1-2	TRBV5-1	.	TGCGCCAGCAGTCTGGGGAGGGGAGCCTATGGCTACACCTTC	CASSLGRGAYGYTF
.	TRBJ2-5	TRBV5-3	.	TGTGCCAGAAACATGATTGGGGGGAGTCGGTACCAAGAGACCCAGTACTTC	CARNMIGGSRYQETQYF
.	TRBJ2-2	TRBV6-1	TRBD1	TGTGCCAGCAGTGCATGGGACAGGGGGAACACCGGGGAGCTGTTTTTT	CASSAWDRGNTGELFF
few	TRBJ1-3	TRBV11-2	.	TGTGCCAGCAGCTTATCGGTGTTCTCTGGAAACACCATATATTTT	CASSLSVFSGNTIYF
.	TRBJ2-7	TRBV11-3	.	TGTGCCAGCAGCTTAGATGGAGGGGGCACCTACGAGCAGTACTTC	CASSLDGGGTYEQYF
.	TRBJ1-2	TRBV9	TRBD1	TGTGCCAGCAGCGCAGGGGGGCTCGGCTATGGCTACACCTTC	CASSAGGLGYGYTF
.	TRBJ1-4	TRBV19	.	TGTGCCAGTAGTGTCTCGGGGGAAAAACTGTTTTTT	CASSVSGEKLFF
.	TRBJ1-3	TRBV2	.	TGTGCCAGCAGTTACACTGGAAACACCATATATTTT	CASSYTGNTIYF
.	TRBJ2-1	TRBV28	TRBD2	TGTGCCAGCAGTCCTACTGGCGGGAGTTCCCATGAGCAGTTCTTC	CASSPTGGSSHEQFF
.	TRBJ2-7	TRBV11-2	TRBD2	TGTGCCAGCAGCTTAGGGGGGACGGTAGCGGGAGGAAGGGAGCAGTACTTC	CASSLGGTVAGGREQYF
.	TRBJ2-2	TRBV5-4	TRBD2	TGTGCCAGCAGCTGGGGGACTAGCGGGAACACCGGGGAGCTGTTTTTT	CASSWGTSGNTGELFF
.	TRBJ1-2	TRBV7-2	TRBD1	TGTGCCAGCAGCGAGACAGGGCTAAATGGCTACACCTTC	CASSETGLNGYTF
.	TRBJ2-7	TRBV7-6	TRBD1	TGTGCCAGCAGCTTACGCCCAACGGGTTCAGGGGGCTCGCGCCCTTGGCCCCGCGAGCAGTACTTC	CASSLRPTGSGGSRPWPREQYF
.	TRBJ2-7	TRBV18	TRBD2	TGTGCCAGCTCGTCAACTAGCGGGATATACGAGCAGTACTTC	CASSSTSGIYEQYF
once	TRBJ2-6	TRBV27	TRBD2	TGTGCCAGCAGCATAGCGGGTCCTAGGGCCAACGTCCTGACTTTC	CASSIAGPRANVLTF
once	TRBJ2-3	TRBV7-8	.	TGTGCCAGCAGCTTAGCTGCGGGGCCAGATACGCAGTATTTT	CASSLAAGPDTQYF
.	TRBJ2-5	TRBV27	.	TGTGCCAGCAGTTTAAGAGGGCAAGAGACCCAGTACTTC	CASSLRGQETQYF
few	TRBJ2-7	TRBV19	.	TGTGCCAGTAGTCCTCCTAGCCCGACGAGCTCCTACGAGCAGTACTTC	CASSPPSPTSSYEQYF
.	TRBJ2-1	TRBV7-9	.	TGTGCCAGCAGAGGGGAGGCGGGGCACTACAATGAGCAGTTCTTC	CASRGEAGHYNEQFF
few	TRBJ2-7	TRBV7-9	.	TGTGCCAGCAGCTTAGGTAGCGGAACTTTCCGAAGCGAGCAGTACTTC	CASSLGSGTFRSEQYF
.	TRBJ1-4	TRBV7-8	TRBD1	TGTGCCAGCAGCTTAACGACAGGGAATGAAAAACTGTTTTTT	CASSLTTGNEKLFF
few	TRBJ2-3	TRBV5-1	.	TGCGCCAGCAGCCAGGGACTTTCAGATACGCAGTATTTT	CASSQGLSDTQYF
.	TRBJ2-1	TRBV24-1	TRBD2	TGTGCCACCAGTGAGGGCAGGCAAAGCGGGAGGGTTGGCTACAATGAGCAGTTCTTC	CATSEGRQSGRVGYNEQFF
.	TRBJ2-1	TRBV7-8	TRBD1	TGTGCCAGCAGCCCGGGACAGCTATACAATGAGCAGTTCTTC	CASSPGQLYNEQFF
once	TRBJ1-1	TRBV7-8	.	TGTGCCAGCAGCTTCCAAGGTTTAGCCCCTGAAGCTTTCTTT	CASSFQGLAPEAFF